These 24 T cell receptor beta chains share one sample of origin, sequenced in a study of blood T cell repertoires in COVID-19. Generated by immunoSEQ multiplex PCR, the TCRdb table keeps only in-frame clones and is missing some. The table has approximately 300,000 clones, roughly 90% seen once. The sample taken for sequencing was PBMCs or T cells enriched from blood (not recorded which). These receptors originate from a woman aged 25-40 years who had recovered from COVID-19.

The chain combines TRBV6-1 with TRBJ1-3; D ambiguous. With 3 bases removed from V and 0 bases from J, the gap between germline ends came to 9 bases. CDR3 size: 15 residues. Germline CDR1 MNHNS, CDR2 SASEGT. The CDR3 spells CASSEVSYSGNTIYF. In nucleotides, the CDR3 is TGTGCCAGCAGTGAGGTGTCCTACTCTGGAAACACCATATATTTT.

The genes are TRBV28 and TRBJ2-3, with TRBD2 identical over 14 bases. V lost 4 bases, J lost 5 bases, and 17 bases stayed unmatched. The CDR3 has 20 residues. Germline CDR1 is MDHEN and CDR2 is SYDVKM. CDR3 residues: CASSSSIRRTSGRYRDTQYF. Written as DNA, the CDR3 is TGTGCCAGCAGTTCCTCGATTCGACGGACTAGCGGGAGGTATCGAGATACGCAGTATTTT.

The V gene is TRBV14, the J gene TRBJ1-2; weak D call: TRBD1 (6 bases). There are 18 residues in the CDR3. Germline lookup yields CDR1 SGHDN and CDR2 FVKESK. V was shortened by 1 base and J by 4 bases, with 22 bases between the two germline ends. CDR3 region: CASSQGLSRGRGFYGYTF. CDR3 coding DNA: TGTGCCAGCAGCCAAGGTCTGTCGCGGGGGCGCGGTTTCTATGGCTACACCTTC.

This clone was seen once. The CDR3 spells CASSPRPGTGLWTEAFF. The CDR3 nucleotides are TGTGCCAGCAGCCCCCGTCCCGGGACAGGGCTTTGGACTGAAGCTTTCTTT. The V and J genes are TRBV5-4 and TRBJ1-1; 9 bases match TRBD1. The junction had 15 bases not matched to a gene; V was cut back by 4 bases and J by 5 bases. The CDR3 spans 17 residues. Germline loops: CDR1 SGHNT, CDR2 YYREEE (reference sequence). The whole variable domain, filled in from reference TRBV5-4 and TRBJ1-1, reads ETGVTQSPTHLIKTRGQQVTLRCSSQSGHNTVSWYQQALGQGPQFIFQYYREEENGRGNFPPRFSGLQFPNYSSELNVNALELDDSALYLCASSPRPGTGLWTEAFFGQGTRLTVV.

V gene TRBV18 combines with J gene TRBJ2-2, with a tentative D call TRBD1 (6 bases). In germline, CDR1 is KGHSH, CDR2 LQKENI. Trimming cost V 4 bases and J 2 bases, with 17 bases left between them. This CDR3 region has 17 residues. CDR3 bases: TGTGCCAGCTCACTACCTCCACAGGGCAGAAACACCGGGGAGCTGTTTTTT. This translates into CASSLPPQGRNTGELFF. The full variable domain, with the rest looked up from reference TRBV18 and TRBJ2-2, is NAGVMQNPRHLVRRRGQEARLRCSPMKGHSHVYWYRQLPEEGLKFMVYLQKENIIDESGMPKERFSAEFPKEGPSILRIQQVVRGDSAAYFCASSLPPQGRNTGELFFGEGSRLTVL.

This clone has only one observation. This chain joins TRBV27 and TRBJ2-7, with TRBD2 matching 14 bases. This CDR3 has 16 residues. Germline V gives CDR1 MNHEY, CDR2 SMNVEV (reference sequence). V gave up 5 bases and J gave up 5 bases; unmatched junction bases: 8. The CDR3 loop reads CASSQGLAGVRDEQYF. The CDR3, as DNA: TGTGCCAGCAGTCAGGGACTAGCGGGAGTTAGGGACGAGCAGTACTTC.

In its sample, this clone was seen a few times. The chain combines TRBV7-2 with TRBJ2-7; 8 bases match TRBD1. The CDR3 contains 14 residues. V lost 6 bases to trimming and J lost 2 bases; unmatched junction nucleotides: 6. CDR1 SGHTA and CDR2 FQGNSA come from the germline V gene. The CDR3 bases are TGTGCCAGCAGTCGAGGACAGGGTACCTACGAGCAGTACTTC. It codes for CASSRGQGTYEQYF.

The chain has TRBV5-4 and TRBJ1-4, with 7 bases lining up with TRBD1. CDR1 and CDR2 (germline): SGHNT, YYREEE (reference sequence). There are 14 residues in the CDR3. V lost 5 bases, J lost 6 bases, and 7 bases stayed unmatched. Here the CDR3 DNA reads TGTGCCAGCAGACCGGGGACAGATTATGAAAAACTGTTTTTT. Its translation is CASRPGTDYEKLFF.

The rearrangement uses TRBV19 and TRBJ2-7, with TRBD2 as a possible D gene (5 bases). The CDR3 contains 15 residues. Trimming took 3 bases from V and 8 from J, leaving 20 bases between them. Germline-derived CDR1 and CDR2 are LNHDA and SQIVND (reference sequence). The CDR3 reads CASSIREFGRVKQYF. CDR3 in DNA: TGTGCCAGTAGTATTAGGGAGTTCGGTAGGGTGAAGCAGTACTTC.

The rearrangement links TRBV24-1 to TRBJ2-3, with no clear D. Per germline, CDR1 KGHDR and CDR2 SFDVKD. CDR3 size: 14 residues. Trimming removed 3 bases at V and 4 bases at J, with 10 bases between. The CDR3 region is CATSDPHYSDTQYF. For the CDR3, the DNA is TGTGCCACCAGTGATCCACACTATTCAGATACGCAGTATTTT.

In DNA, the CDR3 is TGCGCCAGCAGCCAACTAGGGGGACCGTTCAGGGGGGTAGCCTACGAGCAGTACTTC. Translation: CASSQLGGPFRGVAYEQYF. The chain employs TRBV4-1 and TRBJ2-7; tentatively, D is TRBD1 (7 bases). Germline CDR1 and CDR2: MGHRA and YSYEKL. This CDR3 has 19 amino acids. Trimming took off 2 bases at V and 2 bases at J, with 25 bases between the two ends.

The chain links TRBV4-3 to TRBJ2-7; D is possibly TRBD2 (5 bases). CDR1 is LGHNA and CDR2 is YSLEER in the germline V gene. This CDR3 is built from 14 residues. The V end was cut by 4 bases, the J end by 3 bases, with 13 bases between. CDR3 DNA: TGCGCCAGCAGCCCCTCCGGGAACGACTACGAGCAGTACTTC. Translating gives CASSPSGNDYEQYF.

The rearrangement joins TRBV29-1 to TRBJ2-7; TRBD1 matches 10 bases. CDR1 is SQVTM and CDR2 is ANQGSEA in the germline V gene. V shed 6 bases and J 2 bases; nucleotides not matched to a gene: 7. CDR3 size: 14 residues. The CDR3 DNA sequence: TGCAGCGTGACCATGGGACAGGGGCCCTACGAGCAGTACTTC. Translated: CSVTMGQGPYEQYF.

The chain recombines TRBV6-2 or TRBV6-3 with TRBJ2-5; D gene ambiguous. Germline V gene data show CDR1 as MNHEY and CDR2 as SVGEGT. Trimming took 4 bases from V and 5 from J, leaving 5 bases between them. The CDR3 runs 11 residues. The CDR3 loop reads CASSSGETQYF. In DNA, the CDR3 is TGTGCCAGCAGTTCCGGTGAGACCCAGTACTTC.

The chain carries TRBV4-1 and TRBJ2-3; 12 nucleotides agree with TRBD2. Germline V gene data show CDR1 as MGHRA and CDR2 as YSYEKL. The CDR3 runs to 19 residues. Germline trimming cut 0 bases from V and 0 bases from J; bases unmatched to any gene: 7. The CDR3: CASSQDGTSGPISTDTQYF. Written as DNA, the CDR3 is TGCGCCAGCAGCCAAGACGGGACTAGCGGGCCCATTAGCACAGATACGCAGTATTTT.

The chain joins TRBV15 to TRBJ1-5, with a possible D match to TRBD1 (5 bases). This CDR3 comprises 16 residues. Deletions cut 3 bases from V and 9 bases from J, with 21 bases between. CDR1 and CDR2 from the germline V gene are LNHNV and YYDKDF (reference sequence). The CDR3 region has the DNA TGTGCCACCAGCAGGGGGCTCGGACCTCGGCATTTGCCCCAGCATTTT. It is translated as CATSRGLGPRHLPQHF.

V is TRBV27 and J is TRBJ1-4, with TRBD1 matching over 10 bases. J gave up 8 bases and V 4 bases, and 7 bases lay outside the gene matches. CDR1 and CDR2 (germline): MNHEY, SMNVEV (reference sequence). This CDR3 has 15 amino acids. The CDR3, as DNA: TGTGCCAGCAGTTCGGGACAGGGGCTAGGCGAAAAACTGTTTTTT. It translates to CASSSGQGLGEKLFF.

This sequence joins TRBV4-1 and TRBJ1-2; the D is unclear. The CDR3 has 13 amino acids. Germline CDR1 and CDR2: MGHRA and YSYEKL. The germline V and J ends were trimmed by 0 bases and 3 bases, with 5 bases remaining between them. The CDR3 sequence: CASSQETYYGYTF. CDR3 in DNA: TGCGCCAGCAGCCAAGAGACTTACTATGGCTACACCTTC.

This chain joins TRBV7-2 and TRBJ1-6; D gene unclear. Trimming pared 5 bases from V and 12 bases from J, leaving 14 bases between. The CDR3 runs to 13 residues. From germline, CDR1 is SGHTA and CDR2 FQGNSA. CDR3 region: CASSQGRGLPLHF. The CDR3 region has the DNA TGTGCCAGCAGCCAAGGACGGGGTTTACCCCTCCACTTT.

The CDR3 region is CASSRLTGTSGGWISYNEQFF. The CDR3 DNA reads as TGTGCCAGCAGTCGCCTGACCGGGACTAGCGGGGGGTGGATATCCTACAATGAGCAGTTCTTC. The chain uses TRBV6-6 and TRBJ2-1; 15 nucleotides match TRBD2. This CDR3 comprises 21 residues. Germline trimming cut 5 bases from V and 1 base from J; bases unmatched to any gene: 15. Germline V lookup: CDR1 MNHNY, CDR2 SVGAGI (reference sequence).

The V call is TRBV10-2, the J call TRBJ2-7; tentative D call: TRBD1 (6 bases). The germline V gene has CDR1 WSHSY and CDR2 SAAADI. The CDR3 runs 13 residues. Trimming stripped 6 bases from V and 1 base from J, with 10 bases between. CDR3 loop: CASSGTQSYEQYF. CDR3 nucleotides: TGCGCCAGCAGCGGGACACAATCCTACGAGCAGTACTTC.

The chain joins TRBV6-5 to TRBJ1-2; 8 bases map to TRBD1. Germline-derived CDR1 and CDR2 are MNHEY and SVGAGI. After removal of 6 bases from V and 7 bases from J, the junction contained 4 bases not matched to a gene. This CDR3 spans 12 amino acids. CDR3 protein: CASRTGVIGYTF. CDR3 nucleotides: TGTGCCAGCAGGACAGGGGTGATTGGCTACACCTTC.

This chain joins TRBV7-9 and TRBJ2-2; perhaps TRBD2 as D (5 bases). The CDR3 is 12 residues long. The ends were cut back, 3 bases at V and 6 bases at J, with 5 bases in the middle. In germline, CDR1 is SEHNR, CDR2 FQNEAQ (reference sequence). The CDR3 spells CASSLEAGELFF. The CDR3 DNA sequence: TGTGCCAGCAGCTTGGAGGCCGGGGAGCTGTTTTTT.

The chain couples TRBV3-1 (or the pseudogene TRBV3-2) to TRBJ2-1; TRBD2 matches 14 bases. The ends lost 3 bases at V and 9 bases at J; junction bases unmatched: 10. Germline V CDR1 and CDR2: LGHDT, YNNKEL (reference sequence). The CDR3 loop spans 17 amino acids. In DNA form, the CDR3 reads TGTGCCAGCAGCCATCCCCTGGGGACTAGCGGGAGAGGTGAGCAGTTCTTC. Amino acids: CASSHPLGTSGRGEQFF.